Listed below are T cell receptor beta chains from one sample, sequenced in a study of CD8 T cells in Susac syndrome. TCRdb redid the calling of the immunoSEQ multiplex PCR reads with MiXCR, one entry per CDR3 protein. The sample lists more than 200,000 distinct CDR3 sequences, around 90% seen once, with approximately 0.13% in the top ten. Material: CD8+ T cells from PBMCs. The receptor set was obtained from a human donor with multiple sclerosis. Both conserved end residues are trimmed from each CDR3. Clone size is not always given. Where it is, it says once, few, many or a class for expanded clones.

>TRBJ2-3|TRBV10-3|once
AISGGADTQY
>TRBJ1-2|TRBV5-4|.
ASSEDRASYGYT
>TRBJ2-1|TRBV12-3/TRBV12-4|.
ASSLNKEQF
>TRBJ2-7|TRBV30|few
AWNHGQGYEQY
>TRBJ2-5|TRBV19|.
ASSIVTGGGETQY
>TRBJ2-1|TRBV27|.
ASSLSQGIVSDEQF
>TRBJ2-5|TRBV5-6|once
ASSGSSGGSTQY
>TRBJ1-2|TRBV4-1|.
ASSQDPLAENLIHANYGYT
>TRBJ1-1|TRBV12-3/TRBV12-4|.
ASSSWGVTEAF
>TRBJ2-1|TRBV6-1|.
ASSAAPSSYNEQF
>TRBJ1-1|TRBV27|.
ASSSLYREMNTEAF
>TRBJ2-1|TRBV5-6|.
ASSSRTSWNEQF
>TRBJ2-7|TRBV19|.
ASSSDTSYEQY
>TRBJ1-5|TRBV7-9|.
ASSANSNQPQH
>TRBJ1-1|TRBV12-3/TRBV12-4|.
ASSLDRFEAF
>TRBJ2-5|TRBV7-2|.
ASSSGLAGGTQETQY
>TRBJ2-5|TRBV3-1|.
ASSFGTSEVETQY
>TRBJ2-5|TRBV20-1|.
SAGGWAGETQY
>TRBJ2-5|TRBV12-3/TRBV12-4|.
ASSGATSGAQETQY
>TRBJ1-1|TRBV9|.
ASSVTGGNTEAF
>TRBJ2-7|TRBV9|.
ASSVEGQRDEQY
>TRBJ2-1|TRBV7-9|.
ASSPGLSYNEQF
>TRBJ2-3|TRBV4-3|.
ASSQRGDSTDTQY
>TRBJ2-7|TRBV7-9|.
ASSLGGSPLYEQY
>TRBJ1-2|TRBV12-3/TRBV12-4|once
ASSPTLRLYGYT
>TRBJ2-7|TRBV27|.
ASRYTGTGPYEQY
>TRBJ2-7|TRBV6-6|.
ATAGDSYEQY
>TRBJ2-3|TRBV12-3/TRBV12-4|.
ASSSAPLSGEITDTQY
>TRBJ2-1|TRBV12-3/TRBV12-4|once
ASSLGGGLAGGYNEQF
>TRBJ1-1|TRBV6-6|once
ASSIRTGVWDTEAF
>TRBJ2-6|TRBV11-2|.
ASSLEGADKFSGANVLT
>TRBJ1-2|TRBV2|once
ARELTDGYGYT
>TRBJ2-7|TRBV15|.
ATSTQRGRNEQY
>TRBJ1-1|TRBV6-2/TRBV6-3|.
ASIQSNTEAF
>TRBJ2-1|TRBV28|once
ASSILAGVDEQF
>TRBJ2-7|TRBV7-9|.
ASSLASGEQY
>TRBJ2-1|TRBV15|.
ATSHGTGVEQF
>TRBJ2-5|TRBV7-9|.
ASKVRETQY
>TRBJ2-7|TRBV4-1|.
ASSLRDGHYEQY
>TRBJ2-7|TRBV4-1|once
ASSLNDRDSFYEQY
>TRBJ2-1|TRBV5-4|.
ASSLRRETYNEQF
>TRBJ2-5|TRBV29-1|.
SAHPGQGTGTQY
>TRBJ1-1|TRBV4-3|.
ASSQGWAGDRGTEAF
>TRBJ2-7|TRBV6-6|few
ASSYSVDRAGEQY
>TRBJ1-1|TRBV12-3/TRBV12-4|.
ASSYSAEAF
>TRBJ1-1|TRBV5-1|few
ASTWTGNTEAF
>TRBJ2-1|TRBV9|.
ASSNSGTRALSSYNEQF
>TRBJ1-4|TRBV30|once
AWSSDRGPRVHRREKLF
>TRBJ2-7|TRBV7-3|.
ASSLLVGGAYEQY
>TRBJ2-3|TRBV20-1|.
SLRTGRSTDTQY
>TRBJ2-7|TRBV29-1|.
SVEEAGSSYEQY
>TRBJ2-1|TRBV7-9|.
ASSLLGDSSYNEQF
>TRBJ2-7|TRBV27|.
ASSPLLAGGTYEQY
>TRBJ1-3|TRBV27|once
ASSLSENGNTIY
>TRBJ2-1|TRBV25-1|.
ASSEWGTEQF
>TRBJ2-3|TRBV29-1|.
SVFPPSGRRSTDTQY
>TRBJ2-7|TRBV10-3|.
AISEAHPYEQY